This TCR beta chain comes out of a study of T cells after yellow fever vaccination (dated by TCRdb to between 2018 and 2021). About the study as a whole: The SMART-Seq v4 Ultra Low Input RNA kit was used to prepare libraries from fractions with low cell numbers. Blood samples were taken at several timepoints before and after primary and secondary immunization, and bulk PBMC replicates and cell subsets were isolated. Two healthy male donors, one aged 18 to 30 and one aged 30 to 39 years, were included in the cohort. To follow T-cell clones before and after both primary and booster YFV17D yellow fever vaccination, bulk TCR alpha and beta repertoires underwent longitudinal sequencing.

The paper's findings and limits, for the study overall: Because only a couple of donors were included in the study, the extent to which the findings can be generalized is limited. A small share of clonotypes was detected in both CD4 and CD8 compartments, with the overlap likely arising from convergent recombination. After the booster, most of the clones that had expanded following primary vaccination were detected again (around 97% of CD4 and roughly 90% of CD8), which suggests that memory was broadly maintained. Because abundant contaminating clonotypes from the bulk population could be contained in FACS-sorted repertoires, computational filtering was required. The secondary T-cell response was found to be weaker but faster than the primary response, with a peak reached on day 5 rather than on day 15.

This clonotype has ten or more counts. Its recognized antigen is unknown. Per-nucleotide qualities are absent, and no much larger clonotype sits a single base away. TCR cDNA was made using 5'RACE template switching, a step that added a universal primer site and unique molecular identifiers. cDNA synthesis was primed from both the TCR alpha and TCR beta constant segments. Two PCR steps were used to amplify libraries, with sample barcodes and sequencing adapters being added in the second step. Sequencing of libraries was performed on Illumina HiSeq 2500 (2x100 bp) or NovaSeq (2x150 bp). The paper's processing steps were these. Demultiplexing of reads and collapsing into UMI consensus sequences were performed with MIGEC, and V(D)J alignment was carried out with MiXCR. Using edgeR on replicate PBMC samples, clonotypes were called vaccine-responding if FDR was below 0.01 and the log2 fold change was above 5 up to day 15. Each bulk clonotype received a CD4 or CD8 identity based on whether the sequenced CD4 or CD8 repertoire contained that clonotype at higher abundance. Using fastp trimming at Q25 and MiXCR clonotype assembly, TCRdb reanalyzed the public sequencing data and kept in-frame beta chains. Duplicate CDR3 protein sequences are folded into a single record with the most common DNA and genes. The authors' filters were not applied to this entry. The sample has around 63,000 distinct CDR3 sequences on record, 6.5% to 9% of them singletons. The ten largest make up roughly a third of the sample.

The intended sense of this specimen's treatment or condition label: live attenuated yellow fever vaccine strain. A standard Ficoll-Paque protocol was used to isolate PBMCs from peripheral blood. CD4 and CD8 T-cell fractions were isolated with Dynabeads CD4 and CD8 positive selection kits. TriZol was used to extract RNA from bulk PBMCs, from CD4 and CD8 fractions, and from dextramer-positive and dextramer-negative fractions. The junction carries 15 bases between V and J, which are trimmed by 6 bases and 0 bases respectively. The CDR3, from cysteine to phenylalanine, totals 16 residues. Only CDR3 DNA remains: 48 bases, in frame from the first base.

The TCR sequence derives from a man aged 25-45 years who received the YFV17D yellow fever vaccine. The sequence is built from TRBV12-3 or TRBV12-4 and TRBJ1-5; the D gene is possibly TRBD1, with 5 bases matching. The material sequenced was CD8+ T cells sorted from PBMCs, taken 15 days after the yellow fever booster vaccination. The sequenced DNA: TGTGCCAGCAGGTTCGTGACAGACTATAGCAATCAGCCCCAGCATTTT. Translation gives CASRFVTDYSNQPQHF.